These 32 T cell receptor beta chains were all obtained from the same sample, sequenced in a study of CD8+ T cells in alopecia areata. Extracted RNA was reverse transcribed, and the resulting cDNA served as sequencing template. Profiled with immunoSEQ multiplex PCR; TCRdb holds only in-frame clones, not every one. This table has 150,000 to 200,000 clones, approximately 60% appearing once. The sample taken for sequencing was CD4+ T cells sorted from blood. These receptor sequences come from a human donor in good health.

Only a few counts were recorded for this clone. The gene calls are TRBV29-1 and TRBJ2-7; D is ambiguous. The CDR3 totals 12 residues. Germline-derived CDR1 and CDR2 are SQVTM and ANQGSEA. CDR3 coding DNA: TGCAGTATTAAGCAGAAAACCTACGAGCAGTACTTC. This encodes CSIKQKTYEQYF.

As regards this clone: An end of the junction differs from the germline gene, which may be a read error. The chain is built from TRBV7-7 and TRBJ2-3, with 7 bases identical to TRBD2. This CDR3 has 14 amino acids. Germline V gene data show CDR1 as SSHAT and CDR2 as FNYEAQ (reference sequence). The CDR3 bases are TGTGCTAGCAGCCCCGGACTAGTGGCAGATACGCAGTATTTT. This codes for CASSPGLVADTQYF.

J is TRBJ2-3 and V is TRBV29-1; D unresolved. V was trimmed by 7 bases and J by 2 bases, leaving 10 bases between them. The CDR3 totals 12 residues. The germline V gene encodes CDR1 SQVTM and CDR2 ANQGSEA. The CDR3 protein is CSARIFTDTQYF. The CDR3 DNA is TGCAGCGCTAGGATCTTCACAGATACGCAGTATTTT.

A few counts support this clone. This rearrangement joins TRBV30 to TRBJ2-7; perhaps TRBD2 as D (6 bases). V gave up 2 bases and J gave up 0 bases, with 8 bases separating them. The CDR3 covers 13 residues. The germline V gene encodes CDR1 GTSNPN and CDR2 SVGIG (reference sequence). The DNA of the CDR3 is TGTGCCTGGAGTAGCGGGCACTCCTACGAGCAGTACTTC. Translated: CAWSSGHSYEQYF.

This chain links TRBV6-6 with TRBJ2-7, with 10 bases matching TRBD2. Trimming removed 1 base from V and 5 bases from J; junction bases left unmatched: 8. The CDR3 totals 16 residues. Germline V lookup: CDR1 MNHNY, CDR2 SVGAGI (reference sequence). The CDR3 region is CASSYYPSGRSNEQYF. The CDR3 DNA sequence: TGTGCCAGCAGTTACTACCCTAGCGGGAGAAGTAACGAGCAGTACTTC.

This clone was recorded a few times. The chain carries TRBV6-1 and TRBJ1-1; 7 bases match TRBD1. This CDR3 spans 14 amino acids. V was clipped by 6 bases and J by 5 bases; unmatched bases: 9. Germline assignment: CDR1 MNHNS and CDR2 SASEGT. CDR3 in DNA: TGTGCCAGCAGGGGAACAGGGGCCCCGACTGAAGCTTTCTTT. Translated: CASRGTGAPTEAFF.

The gene calls are TRBV15 and TRBJ2-3, with 9 bases aligning to TRBD2. The length of the CDR3 is 17 residues. Germline values: CDR1 LNHNV, CDR2 YYDKDF (reference sequence). Trimming at V came to 3 bases and at J to 2 bases, leaving 9 bases not matched to a gene. In DNA form, the CDR3 reads TGTGCCACCAGCAGCGCCCCGTCTAGCGGGAACACAGATACGCAGTATTTT. It codes for CATSSAPSSGNTDTQYF.

The chain links TRBV7-9 to TRBJ1-1, with D perhaps matching TRBD1 (5 bases). Germline CDR1 is SEHNR and CDR2 is FQNEAQ (reference sequence). This CDR3 has 11 residues. V was clipped by 6 bases and J by 12 bases, with 14 bases between them. In nucleotides, the CDR3 is TGTGCCAGCAGTTATGGGGCAGTAACTTTCTTT. Its translation is CASSYGAVTFF.

V and J are TRBV25-1 and TRBJ1-2; 8 bases line up with TRBD1. The CDR3 length is 14 residues. The junction had 7 bases not matched to a gene; V was cut back by 5 bases and J by 5 bases. Germline CDR1 MGHDK, CDR2 SYGVNS. CDR3: CASSKQGGAYGYTF. In nucleotides, the CDR3 is TGTGCCAGCAGTAAACAGGGGGGGGCTTATGGCTACACCTTC.

V gene TRBV28 combines with J gene TRBJ2-3, with D perhaps being TRBD1 or TRBD2 (6 bases each). Germline V gene lookup returns CDR1 MDHEN and CDR2 SYDVKM. The CDR3 is made up of 13 amino acids. Trimming shortened V by 10 bases and J by 2 bases, and 13 bases separated the two germline ends. The CDR3: CATGRGDTDTQYF. CDR3 nucleotide sequence: TGTGCCACTGGTAGGGGGGACACAGATACGCAGTATTTT.

The rearrangement joins TRBV5-1 to TRBJ2-7; D tentatively reads TRBD1 or TRBD2 (5 bases each). The CDR3 has 13 amino acids. Per the germline V gene, CDR1 is SGHRS and CDR2 is YFSETQ. Trimming stripped 7 bases from V and 0 bases from J, with 11 bases between. In DNA, the CDR3 is TGCGCCAGCTGCGAGGGGAACTCCTACGAGCAGTACTTC. Its translation: CASCEGNSYEQYF. The full variable domain, with the rest looked up from reference TRBV5-1 and TRBJ2-7, is KAGVTQTPRYLIKTRGQQVTLSCSPISGHRSVSWYQQTPGQGLQFLFEYFSETQRNKGNFPGRFSGRQFSNSRSEMNVSTLELGDSALYLCASCEGNSYEQYFGPGTRLTVT.

The chain has TRBV29-1 and TRBJ2-5; D may be TRBD1 (5 bases). The CDR3 has 12 residues. Germline CDR1 reads SQVTM; CDR2 reads ANQGSEA. The V end was cut by 5 bases, the J end by 2 bases, with 9 bases between. In nucleotides, the CDR3 is TGCAGCGTTAGTCAGGGTCAAGAGACCCAGTACTTC. This translates into CSVSQGQETQYF.

Comment on this clone: One junction end does not reproduce the germline sequence, and a read error may be involved. V gene TRBV14 combines with J gene TRBJ1-1; 7 nucleotides agree with TRBD1. Germline loops: CDR1 SGHDN, CDR2 FVKESK. CDR3 length equals 16 residues. The CDR3 here is CASSQEHSVQGGGFIF. The CDR3 nucleotides read TGTGCCAGCAGCCAAGAACACTCCGTCCAGGGGGGCGGTTTTATCTTT.

The chain employs TRBV28 and TRBJ1-2; 8 nucleotides match TRBD1. The CDR3 is made up of 14 amino acids. V shed 4 bases and J 6 bases; nucleotides not matched to a gene: 7. The germline V gene has CDR1 MDHEN and CDR2 SYDVKM. The CDR3 nucleotides read TGTGCCAGCAGTTCCAGGGGGCTGGCGGATGGCTACACCTTC. Protein sequence: CASSSRGLADGYTF.

V and J are TRBV29-1 and TRBJ2-3; D is undetermined. This CDR3 spans 11 amino acids. Germline CDR1 is SQVTM and CDR2 is ANQGSEA. Trimming shortened V by 4 bases and J by 2 bases, and 4 bases separated the two germline ends. The CDR3 bases are TGCAGCGTTGGTTACACAGATACGCAGTATTTT. Its protein is CSVGYTDTQYF.

V and J are TRBV30 and TRBJ2-2; no clear D. Germline V gene data show CDR1 as GTSNPN and CDR2 as SVGIG (reference sequence). Deletions cut 5 bases from V and 0 bases from J, with 1 base between. The CDR3 totals 11 residues. The CDR3 sequence is CAWANTGELFF. The DNA of the CDR3 is TGTGCCTGGGCGAACACCGGGGAGCTGTTTTTT.

The genes are TRBV14 and TRBJ2-1; tentatively, D is TRBD2 (6 bases). Trimming pared 0 bases from V and 2 bases from J, leaving 11 bases between. CDR1 is SGHDN, CDR2 FVKESK, per germline. The CDR3 is 16 residues long. The CDR3 loop reads CASSQDFGGTYNEQFF. In DNA, the CDR3 is TGTGCCAGCAGCCAAGATTTTGGCGGGACCTACAATGAGCAGTTCTTC.

The gene calls are TRBV5-4 and TRBJ2-7, with D perhaps being TRBD1 or TRBD2 (5 bases each). Germline loops: CDR1 SGHNT, CDR2 YYREEE (reference sequence). V was shortened by 0 bases and J by 6 bases, with 19 bases between the two germline ends. The CDR3 is 16 residues long. DNA of the CDR3: TGTGCCAGCAGCTTGGGGGTTGGCCCCTTTGGGGGCGAGCAGTACTTC. It specifies CASSLGVGPFGGEQYF.

Points on this clone: The same CDR3 also results from other DNA sequences found in this sample. The gene calls are TRBV29-1 and TRBJ1-5; D might be TRBD1 (5 bases). Germline CDR1 and CDR2: SQVTM and ANQGSEA. Deletions cut 4 bases from V and 5 bases from J, with 12 bases between. This CDR3 comprises 13 residues. The CDR3 is CSVGRDRDQPQHF. As DNA, the CDR3 is TGCAGCGTTGGTAGGGACCGGGATCAGCCCCAGCATTTT.

The CDR3 DNA sequence: TGCAGCGGGGGGACAGGGGGCGGGTACGAGCAGTACTTC. Amino acid sequence: CSGGTGGGYEQYF. The rearrangement joins TRBV29-1 to TRBJ2-7; 12 nucleotides match TRBD1. The CDR3 runs to 13 residues. Per the germline V gene, CDR1 is SQVTM and CDR2 is ANQGSEA. J was trimmed by 4 bases and V by 7 bases; bases with no gene match: 5.

The J gene is TRBJ2-7, the V gene TRBV5-1; D is possibly TRBD1 (5 bases). The V and J ends lost 0 bases and 1 base respectively, with 23 bases between them. This CDR3 contains 19 residues. Germline loops: CDR1 SGHRS, CDR2 YFSETQ. The DNA of the CDR3 is TGCGCCAGCAGCTTGGGGCAGCCCAAGCTAGGGGAAGAATCCTACGAGCAGTACTTC. This translates into CASSLGQPKLGEESYEQYF.

The rearrangement uses TRBV15 and TRBJ1-1; D gene unclear. Germline V gene data show CDR1 as LNHNV and CDR2 as YYDKDF (reference sequence). The CDR3 consists of 13 residues. With 1 base removed from V and 3 bases from J, the gap between germline ends came to 6 bases. The CDR3 loop reads CATSRGVDTEAFF. CDR3 nucleotides: TGTGCCACCAGCAGAGGGGTTGACACTGAAGCTTTCTTT.

A few counts support this clone. The chain is built from TRBV19 and TRBJ1-1; D might be TRBD1 (5 bases). V was trimmed by 10 bases and J by 5 bases, leaving 17 bases between them. The CDR3 totals 13 residues. Germline CDR1 LNHDA, CDR2 SQIVND (reference sequence). CDR3 nucleotide sequence: TGTGCCACGAAAGGGGCAGGGCGAACTGAAGCTTTCTTT. Protein sequence: CATKGAGRTEAFF.

Of note for this clone: Other DNA sequences in this sample translate to the same CDR3. The rearrangement joins TRBV11-2 to TRBJ1-1; D not certain. V dropped 2 bases and J dropped 6 bases, with 4 bases sitting between them. The CDR3 spans 11 residues. Germline-derived CDR1 and CDR2 are SGHAT and FQNNGV. The CDR3 sequence is CASSLWSEAFF. The CDR3, as DNA: TGTGCCAGCAGCTTATGGTCTGAAGCTTTCTTT.

J is TRBJ2-1 and V is TRBV29-1; 10 positions agree with TRBD2. V was pared by 4 bases and J by 5 bases, with 11 bases of the junction left unmatched. The CDR3 is 16 residues long. The germline V gene has CDR1 SQVTM and CDR2 ANQGSEA. In nucleotides, the CDR3 is TGCAGCGTTGCTCTAGCGGGAGCGGGGGGGAACAATGAGCAGTTCTTC. It codes for CSVALAGAGGNNEQFF.

V gene TRBV29-1 combines with J gene TRBJ2-7, with a tentative D call TRBD2 (6 bases). Per the germline V gene, CDR1 is SQVTM and CDR2 is ANQGSEA. CDR3 length: 13 residues. Trimming removed 4 bases from V and 3 bases from J, with 13 bases in between. As DNA, the CDR3 is TGCAGCGTTGCGCGGGACGGGATCTACGAGCAGTACTTC. Its translation is CSVARDGIYEQYF.

The chain carries TRBV9 and TRBJ2-6, with D possibly being TRBD2 (5 bases). The CDR3 length is 14 residues. Deletions cut 3 bases from V and 4 bases from J, with 8 bases between. CDR1 and CDR2 (germline): SGDLS, YYNGEE. In DNA, the CDR3 is TGTGCCAGCAGCGCCCCGGGGGGGGCCAACGTCCTGACTTTC. Encoded protein: CASSAPGGANVLTF.

This clone was seen a few times. The CDR3 coding sequence is TGCAGCGTTGAGAAGGGAATCTCGGGCAATGAGCAGTTCTTC. It encodes CSVEKGISGNEQFF. This chain uses TRBV29-1 with TRBJ2-1; D unresolved. The CDR3 length is 14 residues. With 3 bases removed from V and 6 bases from J, the gap between germline ends came to 15 bases. Germline V gives CDR1 SQVTM, CDR2 ANQGSEA.

The V and J genes are TRBV5-6 and TRBJ1-2; D remains unclear. The V end was cut by 4 bases, the J end by 2 bases, with 15 bases between. Germline lookup yields CDR1 SGHDT and CDR2 YYEEEE. The CDR3 consists of 15 residues. CDR3 sequence (DNA): TGTGCCAGCAGCATGATAGAGACGGCCAACTATGGCTACACCTTC. This translates into CASSMIETANYGYTF.

The genes are TRBV7-8 and TRBJ2-7, with a weak D call TRBD2 (5 bases). The germline gives CDR1 SGHVS, CDR2 FQNEAQ. This CDR3 is 14 amino acids long. V gave up 1 base and J gave up 4 bases, with 11 bases separating them. As DNA, the CDR3 is TGTGCCAGCAGCTTAGGTCTTTCGGGGTACGAGCAGTACTTC. It specifies CASSLGLSGYEQYF. The full variable domain, with the rest looked up from reference TRBV7-8 and TRBJ2-7, is GAGVSQSPRYKVAKRGQDVALRCDPISGHVSLFWYQQALGQGPEFLTYFQNEAQLDKSGLPSDRFFAERPEGSVSTLKIQRTQQEDSAVYLCASSLGLSGYEQYFGPGTRLTVT.

The chain joins TRBV5-1 to TRBJ2-5; D ambiguous. Trimming cost V 0 bases and J 5 bases, with 8 bases left between them. The CDR3 covers 13 residues. Germline assignment: CDR1 SGHRS and CDR2 YFSETQ. The CDR3 loop reads CASSLGLEETQYF. The CDR3 DNA sequence: TGCGCCAGCAGCTTGGGTTTGGAGGAGACCCAGTACTTC.

This chain uses TRBV4-2 with TRBJ2-5; 15 nucleotides line up with TRBD2. CDR3 length equals 18 residues. V gave up 0 bases and J gave up 6 bases; unmatched junction bases: 8. Germline V gives CDR1 LGHNA, CDR2 YNFKEQ. The CDR3 spells CASSQEGLAGGGVKTQYF. Here the CDR3 DNA reads TGTGCCAGCAGCCAAGAGGGACTAGCGGGAGGAGGGGTAAAGACCCAGTACTTC.